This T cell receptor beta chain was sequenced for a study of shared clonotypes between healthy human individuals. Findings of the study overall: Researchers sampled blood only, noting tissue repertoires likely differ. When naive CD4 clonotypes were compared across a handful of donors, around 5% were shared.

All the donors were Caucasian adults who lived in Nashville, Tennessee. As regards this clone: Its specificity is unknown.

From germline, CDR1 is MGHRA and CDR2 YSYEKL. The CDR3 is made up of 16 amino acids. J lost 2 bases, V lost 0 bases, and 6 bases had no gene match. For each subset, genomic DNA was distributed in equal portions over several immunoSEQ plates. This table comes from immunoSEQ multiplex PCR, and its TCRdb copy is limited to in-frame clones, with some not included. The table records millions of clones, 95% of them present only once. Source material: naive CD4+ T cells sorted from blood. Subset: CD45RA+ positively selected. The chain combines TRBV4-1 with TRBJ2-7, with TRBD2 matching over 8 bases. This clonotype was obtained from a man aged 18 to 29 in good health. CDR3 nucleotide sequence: TGCGCCAGCAGCCAAGACGGGCTAGCGGGTACCTACGAGCAGTACTTC. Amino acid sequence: CASSQDGLAGTYEQYF.